This entry lists 17 T cell receptor beta chains sequenced from one sample in a study of cytomegalovirus exposure and HLA in healthy donors. The PCR made use of 60 Vbeta and 13 Jbeta primers. The method was immunoSEQ multiplex PCR; TCRdb's version includes in-frame clones alone and lacks a portion of them. The table shows over 150,000 clones, with less than 90% occurring only once. Sequenced: PBMCs. Receptors originate from a man aged 50 to 59 in good health and CMV-seronegative.

The chain has TRBV19 and TRBJ1-2; D is uncertain. Germline CDR1 reads LNHDA; CDR2 reads SQIVND (reference sequence). The CDR3 covers 15 residues. The germline V and J ends were trimmed by 2 bases and 2 bases, with 12 bases remaining between them. The CDR3 region has the DNA TGTGCCAGTAGTATAATACGACTTCAAAACTATGGCTACACCTTC. It is translated as CASSIIRLQNYGYTF.

As to this clone: Within the sample, other DNA sequences also encode this same CDR3. This chain links TRBV29-1 with TRBJ1-2, with D unresolved. CDR3 length: 11 amino acids. The V end lost 4 bases, the J end lost 1 base, and 4 bases lay between the germline ends. Germline V gene lookup returns CDR1 SQVTM and CDR2 ANQGSEA. The chain's CDR3 is CSVASNYGYTF. The CDR3 coding sequence is TGCAGCGTTGCCAGTAACTATGGCTACACCTTC. Full variable domain (remainder filled in from reference TRBV29-1 and TRBJ1-2): SAVISQKPSRDICQRGTSLTIQCQVDSQVTMMFWYRQQPGQSLTLIATANQGSEATYESGFVIDKFPISRPNLTFSTLTVSNMSPEDSSIYLCSVASNYGYTFGSGTRLTVV.

The CDR3 spells CASSINYEQYF. The CDR3 DNA sequence: TGTGCCAGCAGCATCAACTACGAGCAGTACTTC. This chain joins TRBV7-2 and TRBJ2-7; D ambiguous. Germline-derived CDR1 and CDR2 are SGHTA and FQGNSA. Trimming shortened V by 5 bases and J by 3 bases, and 5 bases separated the two germline ends. The CDR3 consists of 11 residues.

The J gene is TRBJ1-6, the V gene TRBV4-3, with D unclear. The CDR3 has 14 residues. The V and J ends lost 0 bases and 13 bases respectively, with 13 bases between them. The germline V gene encodes CDR1 LGHNA and CDR2 YSLEER. The CDR3 reads CASSQDPGLTPLHF. In nucleotides, the CDR3 is TGCGCCAGCAGCCAAGACCCAGGTTTAACCCCCCTCCACTTT.

V is TRBV5-4 and J is TRBJ1-5, with 10 bases identical to TRBD1. This CDR3 spans 14 amino acids. The germline V gene encodes CDR1 SGHNT and CDR2 YYREEE (reference sequence). With V trimmed by 4 bases and J by 5 bases, 3 bases remained unmatched. The CDR3 protein is CASSPGTGDQPQHF. CDR3 coding DNA: TGTGCCAGCAGCCCGGGGACAGGGGATCAGCCCCAGCATTTT.

This chain links TRBV5-5 with TRBJ2-7, with 8 bases identical to TRBD1. The CDR3 consists of 14 residues. V shed 4 bases and J 5 bases; nucleotides not matched to a gene: 8. Per germline, CDR1 SGHKS and CDR2 YYEKEE (reference sequence). The DNA of the CDR3 is TGTGCCAGCAGCCCGTCACAGGGGGAGGACGAGCAGTACTTC. Translating gives CASSPSQGEDEQYF. The whole variable domain, remainder taken from reference TRBV5-5 and TRBJ2-7, is DAGVTQSPTHLIKTRGQQVTLRCSPISGHKSVSWYQQVLGQGPQFIFQYYEKEERGRGNFPDRFSARQFPNYSSELNVNALLLGDSALYLCASSPSQGEDEQYFGPGTRLTVT.

The chain links TRBV9 to TRBJ2-3, with 7 positions matching TRBD2. This CDR3 comprises 16 residues. Germline CDR1 SGDLS, CDR2 YYNGEE. The trim removed 0 bases at V and 1 base at J, leaving 5 bases unmatched. CDR3 in amino acids: CASSVEGRARTDTQYF. The CDR3 DNA reads as TGTGCCAGCAGCGTAGAGGGGAGGGCCCGCACAGATACGCAGTATTTT.

This clone has only one observation. This specimen includes other DNA sequences encoding the same CDR3. CDR3 loop: CASSVLSSSYEQYF. The CDR3 region has the DNA TGTGCCAGCAGCGTATTGTCTAGCTCCTACGAGCAGTACTTC. This sequence joins TRBV9 and TRBJ2-7; no clear D gene. The CDR3 consists of 14 residues. Germline CDR1 and CDR2: SGDLS and YYNGEE. Trimming removed 1 base at V and 0 bases at J, with 8 bases between. Filled out from reference TRBV9 and TRBJ2-7, the complete variable domain reads DSGVTQTPKHLITATGQRVTLRCSPRSGDLSVYWYQQSLDQGLQFLIQYYNGEERAKGNILERFSAQQFPDLHSELNLSSLELGDSALYFCASSVLSSSYEQYFGPGTRLTVT.

As to this clone: The same CDR3 also results from other DNA sequences found in this sample. This chain joins TRBV9 and TRBJ2-3; D remains unclear. CDR1 SGDLS and CDR2 YYNGEE come from the germline V gene. This CDR3 has 13 residues. Trimming cost V 0 bases and J 2 bases, with 4 bases left between them. CDR3 coding DNA: TGTGCCAGCAGCGTAGTCCTCACAGATACGCAGTATTTT. Translating gives CASSVVLTDTQYF.

The genes are TRBV7-8 and TRBJ2-5; 8 bases align to TRBD2. Trimming at V came to 3 bases and at J to 4 bases, leaving 16 bases not matched to a gene. The CDR3 has 18 residues. Germline CDR1 and CDR2: SGHVS and FQNEAQ. CDR3 residues: CASSLQVQRGLRGETQYF. The CDR3, as DNA: TGTGCCAGCAGCTTGCAGGTCCAGCGGGGGCTCAGAGGAGAGACCCAGTACTTC.

This rearrangement joins TRBV25-1 to TRBJ2-3, with 10 bases that match TRBD1. Germline trimming cut 4 bases from V and 2 bases from J; bases unmatched to any gene: 9. Per the germline V gene, CDR1 is MGHDK and CDR2 is SYGVNS. CDR3 length equals 17 residues. The CDR3 reads CASSGLDRGTFTDTQYF. In DNA form, the CDR3 reads TGTGCCAGCAGTGGCCTGGACAGGGGGACTTTCACAGATACGCAGTATTTT.

The sample holds a few counts of this clone. The CDR3 coding sequence is TGTGCCAGCAGTTTTCCCGGGGAACCAAATCAGCCCCAGCATTTT. It translates to CASSFPGEPNQPQHF. The chain couples TRBV6-6 to TRBJ1-5, with D unclear. The CDR3 is 15 residues long. With 4 bases removed from V and 4 bases from J, the gap between germline ends came to 14 bases. Germline V gene lookup returns CDR1 MNHNY and CDR2 SVGAGI (reference sequence).

The chain's CDR3 is CASSLSRQYSGNTIYF. The CDR3 bases are TGTGCCAGCAGCTTGTCGAGACAGTACTCTGGAAACACCATATATTTT. The chain uses TRBV13 and TRBJ1-3; weak D call: TRBD1 (5 bases). The CDR3 consists of 16 residues. The V end was cut by 3 bases, the J end by 0 bases, with 12 bases between. CDR1 PRHDT and CDR2 FYEKMQ come from the germline V gene (reference sequence).

The V call is TRBV7-2, the J call TRBJ1-5; a possible D gene is TRBD1 (6 bases). This CDR3 has 13 amino acids. V lost 5 bases to trimming and J lost 5 bases, with 10 bases between them. Germline values: CDR1 SGHTA, CDR2 FQGNSA. The CDR3 sequence: CASSPQGDQPQHF. The CDR3 DNA follows: TGTGCCAGCAGCCCACAGGGAGATCAGCCCCAGCATTTT. Drawing the rest from reference TRBV7-2 and TRBJ1-5, the complete variable domain is GAGVSQSPSNKVTEKGKDVELRCDPISGHTALYWYRQSLGQGLEFLIYFQGNSAPDKSGLPSDRFSAERTGGSVSTLTIQRTQQEDSAVYLCASSPQGDQPQHFGDGTRLSIL.

The table lists this clone with a few counts. The gene calls are TRBV28 and TRBJ1-2; tentatively, D is TRBD1 (6 bases). Germline V lookup: CDR1 MDHEN, CDR2 SYDVKM. The CDR3 is 13 residues long. V was pared by 6 bases and J by 6 bases, with 14 bases between. The CDR3 protein is CASRFRGIDGYTF. The CDR3 DNA follows: TGTGCCAGCAGATTCAGGGGAATAGATGGCTACACCTTC.

This chain links TRBV18 with TRBJ2-5; 7 bases match TRBD1. CDR3 length: 16 residues. Germline CDR1 reads KGHSH; CDR2 reads LQKENI. Trimming removed 3 bases from V and 1 base from J; junction bases left unmatched: 8. DNA for the CDR3: TGTGCCAGCTCACCGATCATCGGGACAGCCCAAGAGACCCAGTACTTC. As protein: CASSPIIGTAQETQYF.

The rearrangement links TRBV11-2 to TRBJ1-1, with 7 bases matching TRBD1. Germline assignment: CDR1 SGHAT and CDR2 FQNNGV. The CDR3 totals 14 residues. Trimming cost V 5 bases and J 4 bases; bases outside gene matches: 7. The CDR3 DNA sequence: TGTGCCAGCAGCCGACAGGGCCGGAGCACTGAAGCTTTCTTT. This gives the protein CASSRQGRSTEAFF.